One T cell receptor beta chain is described in this entry. Its antigen remains undetermined. Base qualities are not recorded, but no much larger clone differs from it by a single base. The sample is drawn from a study of blood T cell repertoires in COVID-19 (dated by TCRdb to the early 2020s). With respect to the entire study: ImmuneRACE Cohort 3 recovered participants were defined by two consecutive negative NP/OP PCR tests, healthcare professional clearance, or symptom resolution. Collaborator samples came from the United States, Italy and Spain and covered acute and convalescent phases of COVID-19. The prospective study material was composed of cDNA or gDNA derived from T cells, B-cell-depleted T cells, or PBMCs. Subjects who had been exposed to COVID-19, were actively infected with it, or had recovered from it provided the deeply sampled blood TCRbeta repertoires that made up the dataset. The repertoires were released in a freely available public database intended as a resource for research on the immune response to SARS-CoV-2. The samples were drawn from the first 160 participants of the ongoing ImmuneRACE study and from over 950 subjects provided by 6 global collaborators. A de-identified subject ID, COVID-19 status, age in years and sex were almost always included in the sample metadata. HLA class I and class II types, where available, came from metadata supplied by the sample provider rather than from assay-based typing. Summary of the overall study and its limitations: How much clinical and demographic metadata was included differed by source and by participant, and the metadata was provided uncurated.

In the prospective study, participants were about 18 to 90 years old, resided in 24 geographic areas of the United States, and were enrolled through a virtual design. In the prospective study, cohorts were assigned on the basis of participant-reported clinical history obtained from a screening survey and a study questionnaire. Mobile phlebotomists in the prospective study collected whole blood, serum and a nasopharyngeal or oropharyngeal swab from every participant. Additional blood draws and questionnaires over an approximately two-month period could optionally be provided by prospective study participants. Before DNA extraction, prospective study blood samples were shipped either frozen or at room temperature. The germline V gene provides CDR1 KGHSH and CDR2 LQKENI. V is cut back by 3 bases and J by 9 bases, with 14 bases in the junction unmatched. Including the terminal cysteine and phenylalanine, the CDR3 comprises 17 residues. Left in the record is the CDR3 DNA by itself, 51 bases read in frame from the first base.

TCRbeta CDR3 regions were amplified from genomic DNA by means of the immunoSEQ Assay, a bias-controlled multiplex PCR. The study's processing was this. The number of nucleated cells in each sample was estimated by amplification of reference gene primers within the assay. To quantify the absolute abundance of each unique TCRbeta CDR3 rearrangement, sequence reads were collapsed and filtered. For each sample, productive Simpson clonality was calculated as the square root of Simpson's diversity index across productive rearrangements. Not all clones reach the TCRdb copy of this immuneACCESS table, which keeps in-frame sequences only. Checked studies attribute under half of the gap to unresolved V genes and leave the rest unexplained. Clone size and the V and J calls come from that table; the DNA yielded D and trimming. Across this sample there are some 300,000 clones, with around 89% seen only once. The ten largest clones represent approximately 2% of the sample.

This clonotype was obtained from a woman aged 55 to 70 in a cohort exposed to, infected with or recovered from COVID-19 (not recorded which). Sequenced: PBMCs or T cells enriched from blood (not recorded which). Here the chain combines TRBV18 and TRBJ2-1; TRBD2 fits 10 bases in the junction. The CDR3 region has the sequence CASSPETIAGGWGEQFF. The DNA reads TGTGCCAGCTCACCGGAAACGATAGCGGGAGGCTGGGGTGAGCAGTTCTTC.